This T cell receptor (beta chain) was retrieved from a study of shared clonotypes between healthy human individuals. The repertoire was sequenced with immunoSEQ multiplex PCR; TCRdb's copy has only in-frame clones and lacks some. The profile shows fewer than 400,000 clones, about 74% of them singletons. Germline CDR1 is MNHNS and CDR2 is SASEGT. V dropped 5 bases and J dropped 3; count of bases not matched to a gene: 5. The CDR3 sequence is 14 residues long. This TCR was sampled from a man younger than 40 in good health. Sequencing used memory CD4+ T cells sorted from blood. Specified subset: CD45RA-negative fraction. The rearrangement joins TRBV6-1 to TRBJ2-7, with 9 bases lining up with TRBD1. In nucleotides, the CDR3 is TGTGCCAGCAGTTGGGACAGGGCTTACTACGAGCAGTACTTC. It encodes CASSWDRAYYEQYF.